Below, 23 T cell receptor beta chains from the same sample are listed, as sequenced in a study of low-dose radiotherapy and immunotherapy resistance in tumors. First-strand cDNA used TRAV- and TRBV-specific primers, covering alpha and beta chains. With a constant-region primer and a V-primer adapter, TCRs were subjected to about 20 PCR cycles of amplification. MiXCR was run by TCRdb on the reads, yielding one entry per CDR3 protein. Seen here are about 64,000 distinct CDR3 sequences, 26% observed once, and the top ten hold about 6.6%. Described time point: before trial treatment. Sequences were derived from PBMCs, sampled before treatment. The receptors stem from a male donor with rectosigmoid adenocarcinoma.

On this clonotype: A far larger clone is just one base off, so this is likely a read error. The CDR3 nucleotides are TGTGCCAGCAGACAAATCCCAGGGATTTACGAGCAGTTCTTC. This translates into CASRQIPGIYEQFF. The gene calls are TRBV12-3 or TRBV12-4 and TRBJ2-1; tentatively, D is TRBD1 (5 bases). The V end was cut by 6 bases, the J end by 10 bases, with 19 bases between. The CDR3 runs to 14 residues.

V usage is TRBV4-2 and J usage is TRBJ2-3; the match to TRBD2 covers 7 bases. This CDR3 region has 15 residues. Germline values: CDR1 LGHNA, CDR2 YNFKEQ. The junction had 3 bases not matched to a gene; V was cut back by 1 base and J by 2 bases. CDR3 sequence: CASSQGLAATDTQYF. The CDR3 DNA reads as TGTGCCAGCAGCCAAGGGCTAGCGGCCACAGATACGCAGTATTTT.

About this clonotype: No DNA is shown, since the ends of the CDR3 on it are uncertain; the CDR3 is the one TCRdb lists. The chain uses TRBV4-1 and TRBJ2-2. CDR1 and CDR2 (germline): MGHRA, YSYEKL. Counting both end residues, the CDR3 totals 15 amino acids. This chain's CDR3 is CASSQVGLTGELFFF.

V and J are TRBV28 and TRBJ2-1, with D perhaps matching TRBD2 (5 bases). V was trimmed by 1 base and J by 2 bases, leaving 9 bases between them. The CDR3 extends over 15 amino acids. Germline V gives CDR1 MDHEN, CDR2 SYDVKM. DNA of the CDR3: TGTGCCAGCAGTTTATCGGGGTTCGCCTACAATGAGCAGTTCTTC. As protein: CASSLSGFAYNEQFF.

The CDR3 DNA is TGTGCCAGCAGCCAAGAGGGACAGGGGTCTGGCTACACCTTC. Translation: CASSQEGQGSGYTF. This sequence joins TRBV3-1 and TRBJ1-2; 10 nucleotides line up with TRBD1. Germline V gene sequence: CDR1 LGHDT, CDR2 YNNKEL (reference sequence). The CDR3 length is 14 residues. J lost 7 bases, V lost 0 bases, and 2 bases had no gene match. The full variable domain, with the rest looked up from reference TRBV3-1 and TRBJ1-2, is DTAVSQTPKYLVTQMGNDKSIKCEQNLGHDTMYWYKQDSKKFLKIMFSYNNKELIINETVPNRFSPKSPDKAHLNLHINSLELGDSAVYFCASSQEGQGSGYTFGSGTRLTVV.

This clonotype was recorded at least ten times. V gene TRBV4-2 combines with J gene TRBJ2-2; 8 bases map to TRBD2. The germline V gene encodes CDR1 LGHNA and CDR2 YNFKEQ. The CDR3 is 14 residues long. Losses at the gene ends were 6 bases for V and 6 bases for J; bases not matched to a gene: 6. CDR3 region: CASRTGGDAGELFF. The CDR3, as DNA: TGTGCCAGCAGGACCGGGGGGGACGCCGGGGAGCTGTTTTTT.

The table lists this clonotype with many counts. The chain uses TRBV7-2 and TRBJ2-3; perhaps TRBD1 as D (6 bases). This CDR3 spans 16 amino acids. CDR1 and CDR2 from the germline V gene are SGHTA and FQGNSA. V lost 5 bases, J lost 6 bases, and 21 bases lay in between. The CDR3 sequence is CASSLFEDSLMDTQYF. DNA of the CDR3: TGTGCCAGCAGCCTGTTTGAGGACAGTCTTATGGATACGCAGTATTTT.

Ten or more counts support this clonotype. CDR3 nucleotide sequence: TGTGCCAGCAATGACGGGCGGGAAGGGTTGCCGGCGGATACGCAGTATTTT. This encodes CASNDGREGLPADTQYF. The chain employs TRBV6-6 and TRBJ2-3; D is perhaps TRBD2 (6 bases). Germline CDR1 MNHNY, CDR2 SVGAGI (reference sequence). Trimming stripped 7 bases from V and 6 bases from J, with 26 bases between. The CDR3 runs to 17 residues.

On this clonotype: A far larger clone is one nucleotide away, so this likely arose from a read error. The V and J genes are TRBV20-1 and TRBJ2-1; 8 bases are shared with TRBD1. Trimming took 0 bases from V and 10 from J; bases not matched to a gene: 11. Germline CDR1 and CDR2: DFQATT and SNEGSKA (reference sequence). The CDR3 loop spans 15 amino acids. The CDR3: CSARDRSRGLYEQFF. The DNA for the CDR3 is TGCAGTGCTAGAGATCGGTCCAGGGGGCTATACGAGCAGTTCTTC.

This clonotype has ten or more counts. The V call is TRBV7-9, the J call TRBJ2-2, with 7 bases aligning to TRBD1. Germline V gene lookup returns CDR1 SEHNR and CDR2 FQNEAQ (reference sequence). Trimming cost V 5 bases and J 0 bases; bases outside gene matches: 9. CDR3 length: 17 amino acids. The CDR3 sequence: CASSPTRGTTNTGELFF. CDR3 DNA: TGTGCCAGCAGCCCTACCAGGGGGACAACGAACACCGGGGAGCTGTTTTTT.

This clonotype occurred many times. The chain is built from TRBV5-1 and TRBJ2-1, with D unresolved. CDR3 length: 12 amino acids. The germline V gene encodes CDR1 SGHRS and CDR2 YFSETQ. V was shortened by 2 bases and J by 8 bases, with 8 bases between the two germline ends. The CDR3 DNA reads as TGCGCCAGCAGCTTTATGGCGGATGAGCAGTTCTTC. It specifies CASSFMADEQFF.

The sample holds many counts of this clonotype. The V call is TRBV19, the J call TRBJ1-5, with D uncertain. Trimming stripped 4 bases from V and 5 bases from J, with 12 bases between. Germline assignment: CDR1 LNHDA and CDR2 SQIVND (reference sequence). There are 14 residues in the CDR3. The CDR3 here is CASSSRRRDQPQHF. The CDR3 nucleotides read TGTGCCAGTAGTAGTAGAAGACGGGATCAGCCCCAGCATTTT. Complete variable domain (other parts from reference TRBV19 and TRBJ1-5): DGGITQSPKYLFRKEGQNVTLSCEQNLNHDAMYWYRQDPGQGLRLIYYSQIVNDFQKGDIAEGYSVSREKKESFPLTVTSAQKNPTAFYLCASSSRRRDQPQHFGDGTRLSIL.

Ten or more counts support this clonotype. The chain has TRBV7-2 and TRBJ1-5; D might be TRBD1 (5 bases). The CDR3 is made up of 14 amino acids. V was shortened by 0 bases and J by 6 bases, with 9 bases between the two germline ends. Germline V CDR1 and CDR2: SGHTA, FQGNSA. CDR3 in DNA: TGTGCCAGCAGCTTAGCAGGGGTCGGTCAGCCCCAGCATTTT. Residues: CASSLAGVGQPQHF. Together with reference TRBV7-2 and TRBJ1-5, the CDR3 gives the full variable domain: GAGVSQSPSNKVTEKGKDVELRCDPISGHTALYWYRQSLGQGLEFLIYFQGNSAPDKSGLPSDRFSAERTGGSVSTLTIQRTQQEDSAVYLCASSLAGVGQPQHFGDGTRLSIL.

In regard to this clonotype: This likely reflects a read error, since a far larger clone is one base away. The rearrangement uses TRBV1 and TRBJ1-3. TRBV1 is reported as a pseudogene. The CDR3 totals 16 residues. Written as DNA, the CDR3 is TGCGCCAGCATCCAAGATTACAGAGACTCTGGAAACACCATATATTTT. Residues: CASIQDYRDSGNTIYF.

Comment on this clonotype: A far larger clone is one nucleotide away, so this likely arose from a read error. CDR3 region: CASSYRAAGETISYEQFF. CDR3 DNA: TGTGCCAGCAGTTACCGGGCAGCGGGGGAGACTATCTCCTACGAGCAGTTCTTC. The V gene is TRBV6-2 or TRBV6-3, the J gene TRBJ2-1; 8 bases align to TRBD2. With 2 bases clipped from V and 10 bases from J, the junction kept 19 bases outside the gene matches. Germline assignment: CDR1 MNHEY and CDR2 SVGEGT. The CDR3 sequence is 18 residues long.

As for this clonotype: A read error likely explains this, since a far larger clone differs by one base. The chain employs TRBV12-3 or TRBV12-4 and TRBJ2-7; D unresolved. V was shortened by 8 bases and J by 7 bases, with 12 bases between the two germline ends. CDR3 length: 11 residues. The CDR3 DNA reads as TGTGCCAGCCGGGTGGCCAATGAGCAGTACTTC. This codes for CASRVANEQYF.

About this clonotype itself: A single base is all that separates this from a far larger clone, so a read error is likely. CDR3 in amino acids: CASSQEGGGSYNEQYF. CDR3 nucleotides: TGTGCCAGCAGCCAAGAGGGGGGGGGCTCCTACAATGAGCAGTACTTC. The chain uses TRBV3-1 and TRBJ2-4; D may be TRBD2 (7 bases). The V end lost 0 bases, the J end lost 13 bases, and 22 bases lay between the germline ends. CDR3 size: 16 residues. Per the germline V gene, CDR1 is LGHDT and CDR2 is YNNKEL (reference sequence).

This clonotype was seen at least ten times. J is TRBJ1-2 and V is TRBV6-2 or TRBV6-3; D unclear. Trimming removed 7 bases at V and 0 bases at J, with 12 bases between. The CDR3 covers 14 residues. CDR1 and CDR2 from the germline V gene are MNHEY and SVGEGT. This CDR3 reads CASTSVETNYGYTF. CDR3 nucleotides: TGTGCCAGCACCTCGGTGGAGACTAACTATGGCTACACCTTC.

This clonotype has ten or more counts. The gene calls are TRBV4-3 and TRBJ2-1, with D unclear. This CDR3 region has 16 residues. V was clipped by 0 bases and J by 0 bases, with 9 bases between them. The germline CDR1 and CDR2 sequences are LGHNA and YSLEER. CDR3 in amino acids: CASSQDRYTSYNEQFF. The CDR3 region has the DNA TGCGCCAGCAGCCAAGATCGCTACACCTCCTACAATGAGCAGTTCTTC.

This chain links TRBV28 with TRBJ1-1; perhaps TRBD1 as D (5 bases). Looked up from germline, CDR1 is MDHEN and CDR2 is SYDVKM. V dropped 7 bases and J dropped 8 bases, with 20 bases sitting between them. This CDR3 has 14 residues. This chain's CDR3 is CASTAIGGGSEAFF. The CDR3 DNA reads TGTGCCAGCACCGCCATAGGTGGGGGTTCCGAAGCTTTCTTT.

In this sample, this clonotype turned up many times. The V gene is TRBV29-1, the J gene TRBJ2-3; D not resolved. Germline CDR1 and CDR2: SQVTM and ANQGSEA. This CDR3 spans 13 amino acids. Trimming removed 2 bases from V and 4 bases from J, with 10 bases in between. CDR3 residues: CSVESPIPDTQYF. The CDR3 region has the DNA TGCAGCGTTGAATCCCCCATCCCAGATACGCAGTATTTT.

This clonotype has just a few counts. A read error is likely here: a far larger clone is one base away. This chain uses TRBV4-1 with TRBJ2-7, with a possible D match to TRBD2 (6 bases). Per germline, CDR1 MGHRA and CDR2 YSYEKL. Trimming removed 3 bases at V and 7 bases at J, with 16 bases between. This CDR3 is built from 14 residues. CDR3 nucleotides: TGCGCCAGCAGCCACGCGGGAACAGGCAATGAGCAGTACTTC. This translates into CASSHAGTGNEQYF.

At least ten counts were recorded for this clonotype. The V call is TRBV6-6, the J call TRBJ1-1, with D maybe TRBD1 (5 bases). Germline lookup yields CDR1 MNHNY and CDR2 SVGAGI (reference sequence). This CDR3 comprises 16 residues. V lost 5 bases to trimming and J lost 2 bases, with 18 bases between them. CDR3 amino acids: CASSGEPGRDNTEAFF. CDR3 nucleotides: TGTGCCAGCAGTGGAGAACCGGGACGAGACAACACTGAAGCTTTCTTT.